Listed below are T cell receptor beta chains from one sample, sequenced in a study of regulatory T cells in long-lasting Graves disease. Via MiXCR, TCRdb re-called the multiplex PCR reads, giving one row per CDR3 protein. The table shows about 500,000 distinct CDR3 sequences, with more than 10% occurring only once. These records were also assigned to another study, of T cells in Graves' hyperthyroidism and ophthalmopathy.

The sample in question was peripheral blood mononuclear cells (PBMCs), obtained at new diagnosis, from a patient treated with antithyroid drugs. These receptors were collected from a woman aged 25 to 39 with Graves disease. The CDR3 runs from the conserved cysteine through the conserved F or W. A D gene is named only where the DNA matches it firmly. Some rows have no size entry. The others give once, few or many, or a class for an expanded clone.

few TRBJ2-2 NA TRBV20-1 CSAHMGPRFGELFF TGCAGTGCCCATATGGGGCCGCGATTCGGGGAGCTGTTTTTT
NA TRBJ1-2 TRBD1 TRBV20-1 CSAPQLDRVDGYTF TGCAGTGCTCCCCAACTCGACAGGGTCGATGGCTACACCTTC
many TRBJ2-2 NA TRBV3-1 CASSQVRPGKNTGELFF TGTGCCAGCAGCCAAGTACGACCCGGGAAGAACACCGGGGAGCTGTTTTTT
NA TRBJ2-3 TRBD2 TRBV25-1 CASSEIKGLAGGSTDTQYF TGTGCCAGCAGTGAAATTAAAGGGCTAGCGGGAGGGAGCACAGATACGCAGTATTTT
many TRBJ2-7 NA TRBV28 CASSLSAGVSYEQYF TGTGCCAGCAGTTTATCGGCCGGGGTTTCCTACGAGCAGTACTTC
few TRBJ2-3 TRBD1 TRBV6-5 CASSYSDRGYDTQYF TGTGCCAGCAGTTACTCGGACAGGGGTTACGATACGCAGTATTTT
NA TRBJ2-5 TRBD2 TRBV5-4 CASSLGGSSGKRETQYF TGTGCCAGCAGCTTGGGGGGCTCTAGCGGGAAGAGGGAGACCCAGTACTTC
NA TRBJ2-1 NA TRBV11-3 CASGHSGNGNEQFF TGTGCCAGCGGTCATTCAGGGAATGGGAATGAGCAGTTCTTC
few TRBJ2-2 NA TRBV5-1 CASTILTASNTGELFF TGCGCCAGCACCATCCTCACGGCTTCGAACACCGGGGAGCTGTTTTTT
many TRBJ2-7 TRBD1 TRBV28 CASSLEWGPGGYEQYF TGTGCCAGCAGTTTAGAGTGGGGGCCAGGGGGATACGAGCAGTACTTC
NA TRBJ2-3 NA TRBV29-1 CSVSSTTQYF TGCAGCGTCAGTTCGACTACGCAGTATTTT
many TRBJ2-2 NA TRBV30 CAWTGGPNTGELFF TGTGCCTGGACGGGGGGCCCGAACACCGGGGAGCTGTTTTTT
many TRBJ2-3 NA TRBV3-1 CASSQVRGSTDTQYF TGTGCCAGCAGCCAAGTTCGCGGGAGCACAGATACGCAGTATTTT